Presented here are 6 T cell receptor beta chains from one specimen sequenced in a study of pediatric ulcerative colitis. TCRdb's table, derived via immunoSEQ multiplex PCR, lists solely in-frame clones and lacks some. Here the sample spans over 15,000 clones, roughly four fifths being singletons. During colonoscopy, one to two rectal pinch biopsies were collected. The sample consisted of gut tissue. The receptors were gathered from a boy younger than 18 with moderate ulcerative colitis.

This clone was detected a few times. V is TRBV9 and J is TRBJ2-1; 9 bases are a match to TRBD2. The junction had 3 bases not matched to a gene; V was cut back by 3 bases and J by 2 bases. The CDR3 is 15 amino acids. The germline CDR1 and CDR2 sequences are SGDLS and YYNGEE. DNA of the CDR3: TGTGCCAGCAGCGACGTAGCGGGAGCCTACAATGAGCAGTTCTTC. It yields the protein CASSDVAGAYNEQFF.

V is TRBV5-1 and J is TRBJ1-4; D ambiguous. The CDR3 runs 16 residues. The germline V and J ends were trimmed by 3 bases and 7 bases, with 19 bases remaining between them. Germline loops: CDR1 SGHRS, CDR2 YFSETQ. The CDR3 loop reads CASSSSSIGRGEKLFF. The DNA of the CDR3 is TGCGCCAGCAGCTCTTCCTCCATCGGGCGGGGTGAAAAACTGTTTTTT.

This CDR3 is CASSLGGRTEAFF. The DNA of the CDR3 is TGTGCCAGCAGCCTGGGGGGTCGCACTGAAGCTTTCTTT. The chain combines TRBV14 with TRBJ1-1; tentatively, D is TRBD1 (5 bases). Deletions cut 4 bases from V and 4 bases from J, with 10 bases between. The CDR3 runs 13 residues. From germline, CDR1 is SGHDN and CDR2 FVKESK.

The chain couples TRBV30 to TRBJ1-1; no clear D. The V end lost 5 bases, the J end lost 6 bases, and 10 bases lay between the germline ends. The CDR3 consists of 11 residues. Germline V CDR1 and CDR2: GTSNPN, SVGIG (reference sequence). In DNA, the CDR3 is TGTGCCTGGGGGCCGGGCGCTGAAGCTTTCTTT. It encodes CAWGPGAEAFF.

In this sample, this clone turned up a few times. The chain couples TRBV25-1 to TRBJ1-1, with D possibly matching TRBD1 (5 bases). V was shortened by 1 base and J by 2 bases, with 14 bases between the two germline ends. The CDR3 runs to 16 residues. Germline values: CDR1 MGHDK, CDR2 SYGVNS. The DNA of the CDR3 is TGTGCCAGCAGTGAATGGGATACAGGCGGCAACACTGAAGCTTTCTTT. Encoded protein: CASSEWDTGGNTEAFF.

The chain employs TRBV21-1 and TRBJ2-5; the DNA was not used to check the table's D call, TRBD2. TRBV21-1 is a recognized pseudogene. This CDR3 comprises 20 residues. CDR3 sequence (DNA): TGTGCCAGCAGCAAACCCCCCATGCTACAGACTAGCGGGGGGGGTGAGACCCAGTACTTC. It codes for CASSKPPMLQTSGGGETQYF.